The 8 T cell receptor beta chains reported below all come from one sample, sequenced in a study of human T cells and chemical hapten exposure. TCRdb re-derived calls from the RACE reads in MiXCR, one entry per CDR3 protein. The sample includes tens of thousands of distinct CDR3 sequences, roughly 7.6% of them seen just once. The sample's time point: patch test 1, 2 weeks after DPC sensitization. Treatment reported: therapeutic diphenylcyclopropenone sensitization with weekly scalp DPC. The material sequenced was whole blood, taken in connection with sensitization to the hapten diphenylcyclopropenone (DPC). These receptors were taken from a woman aged 30 to 39 with alopecia areata. Some clones in this sample may be carry-over from other donors' samples.

This clonotype was counted ten times or more. The chain recombines TRBV5-1 with TRBJ1-6; D might be TRBD1 (6 bases). The germline gives CDR1 SGHRS, CDR2 YFSETQ. CDR3 length: 16 amino acids. V was pared by 3 bases and J by 0 bases, with 10 bases between. CDR3 sequence (DNA): TGCGCCAGCAGCTACGGACAGAGCTCCTATAATTCACCCCTCCACTTT. Protein product: CASSYGQSSYNSPLHF.

This clonotype was observed a few times. V and J are TRBV18 and TRBJ1-2; possibly TRBD1 for D (6 bases). The germline V and J ends were trimmed by 3 bases and 3 bases, with 11 bases remaining between them. CDR3 length: 14 amino acids. Germline CDR1 is KGHSH and CDR2 is LQKENI. CDR3 region: CASSPAQGYYGYTF. The CDR3 nucleotides read TGTGCCAGCTCACCTGCACAGGGCTACTATGGCTACACCTTC.

This clonotype showed up many times. V gene TRBV20-1 combines with J gene TRBJ1-1; no firm D call. The length of the CDR3 is 14 residues. With 1 base removed from V and 5 bases from J, the gap between germline ends came to 14 bases. The germline gives CDR1 DFQATT, CDR2 SNEGSKA (reference sequence). The CDR3 loop is CSARVWNEATEAFF. For the CDR3, the DNA is TGCAGTGCTAGAGTGTGGAACGAAGCGACTGAAGCTTTCTTT.

This clonotype appeared many times. The rearrangement uses TRBV6-5 and TRBJ1-1; the D is unclear. This CDR3 contains 13 residues. The ends were cut back, 0 bases at V and 8 bases at J, with 10 bases in the middle. Germline V gene data show CDR1 as MNHEY and CDR2 as SVGAGI. The CDR3 DNA sequence: TGTGCCAGCAGTTACTCGACTAGTCTAGAAGCTTTCTTT. It codes for CASSYSTSLEAFF.

This clonotype came up many times. This chain's CDR3 is CASSKGPRGARGYTF. The DNA of the CDR3 is TGTGCCAGCAGCAAAGGGCCCAGGGGGGCTCGCGGCTACACCTTC. This rearrangement joins TRBV21-1 to TRBJ1-2; the listed D gene, TRBD1, was not tested against the DNA. TRBV21-1 has pseudogene status. The CDR3 consists of 15 residues.

This clonotype showed up many times. V gene TRBV19 combines with J gene TRBJ2-7; 7 positions agree with TRBD1. Looked up from germline, CDR1 is LNHDA and CDR2 is SQIVND (reference sequence). The CDR3 totals 15 residues. Trimming at V came to 3 bases and at J to 4 bases, leaving 9 bases not matched to a gene. The CDR3 sequence: CASSIVAGGRYEQYF. The CDR3, as DNA: TGTGCCAGTAGTATTGTTGCAGGGGGACGGTACGAGCAGTACTTC. Full variable domain (missing parts from reference TRBV19 and TRBJ2-7): DGGITQSPKYLFRKEGQNVTLSCEQNLNHDAMYWYRQDPGQGLRLIYYSQIVNDFQKGDIAEGYSVSREKKESFPLTVTSAQKNPTAFYLCASSIVAGGRYEQYFGPGTRLTVT.

The genes are TRBV3-1 and TRBJ1-6; 7 nucleotides match TRBD1. The V and J ends lost 4 bases and 6 bases, in that order; junction bases with no gene match: 3. The germline gives CDR1 LGHDT, CDR2 YNNKEL (reference sequence). This CDR3 is built from 14 residues. In DNA, the CDR3 is TGTGCCAGCAGCCCCTGGGACAGTAATTCACCCCTCCACTTT. Translated: CASSPWDSNSPLHF.

This clonotype was detected ten times or more. The chain uses TRBV29-1 and TRBJ2-7; either TRBD1 or TRBD2 may fit D (5 bases each). V was pared by 5 bases and J by 7 bases, with 12 bases between. CDR1 SQVTM and CDR2 ANQGSEA come from the germline V gene. The CDR3 is 11 residues long. Written as DNA, the CDR3 is TGCAGCGTTTTTGGGGACCGGGAGCAGTACTTC. This translates into CSVFGDREQYF.